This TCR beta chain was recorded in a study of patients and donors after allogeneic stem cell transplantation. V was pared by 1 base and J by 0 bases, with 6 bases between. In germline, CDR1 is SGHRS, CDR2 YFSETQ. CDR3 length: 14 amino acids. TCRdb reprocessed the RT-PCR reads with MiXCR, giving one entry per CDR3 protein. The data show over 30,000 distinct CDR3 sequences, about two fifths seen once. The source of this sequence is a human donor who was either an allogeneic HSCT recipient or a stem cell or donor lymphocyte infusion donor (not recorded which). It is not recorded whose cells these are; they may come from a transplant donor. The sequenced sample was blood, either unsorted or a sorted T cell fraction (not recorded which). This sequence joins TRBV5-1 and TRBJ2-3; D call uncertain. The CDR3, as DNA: TGCGCCAGCAGCTTGCCACAAAGCACAGATACGCAGTATTTT. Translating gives CASSLPQSTDTQYF.